This T cell receptor (beta chain) was recorded in a study of vaccination effects on CD4 cells after COVID-19. Across the study: Post-vaccine sample collection fell at a median of 72 days after the second dose.

ViraFEST expansion of antigen-specific CD4+ T cells with viral peptide pools preceded sequencing. With approximately ten days of culture completed, CD4+ T cells were isolated. Two-dose BNT162b2 or mRNA-1273 vaccination was given to participants. The protocol was immunoSEQ multiplex PCR, while the TCRdb copy is restricted to in-frame clones and leaves out a portion. The sample holds about 33,000 clones, 72% seen once. Germline V gene data show CDR1 as MNHEY and CDR2 as SMNVEV (reference sequence). V was pared by 5 bases and J by 6 bases, with 13 bases between. The CDR3 is made up of 14 amino acids. Notes on this clone: Its antigen remains unidentified.

The clonotype comes from a human donor who received a COVID-19 vaccine. V gene TRBV27 combines with J gene TRBJ2-2; D is undetermined. The sequencing used CD4+ T cells from PBMCs cultured with HCoV-229E spike peptides, collected after COVID-19 vaccination. CDR3 amino acids: CASSTPHSSGELFF. The CDR3, as DNA: TGTGCCAGCAGTACCCCCCATTCGTCCGGGGAGCTGTTTTTT.